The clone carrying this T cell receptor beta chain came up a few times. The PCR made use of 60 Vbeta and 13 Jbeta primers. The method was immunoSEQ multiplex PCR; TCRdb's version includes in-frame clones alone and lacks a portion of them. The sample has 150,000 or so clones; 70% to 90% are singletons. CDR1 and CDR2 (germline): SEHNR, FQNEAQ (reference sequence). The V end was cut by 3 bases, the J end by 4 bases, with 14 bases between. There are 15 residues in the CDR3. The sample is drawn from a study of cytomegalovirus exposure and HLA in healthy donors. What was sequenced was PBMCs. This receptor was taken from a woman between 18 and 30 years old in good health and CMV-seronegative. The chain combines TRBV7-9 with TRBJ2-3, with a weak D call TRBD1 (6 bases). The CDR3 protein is CASSFGQGIPDTQYF. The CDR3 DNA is TGTGCCAGCAGCTTCGGGCAGGGGATCCCAGATACGCAGTATTTT.